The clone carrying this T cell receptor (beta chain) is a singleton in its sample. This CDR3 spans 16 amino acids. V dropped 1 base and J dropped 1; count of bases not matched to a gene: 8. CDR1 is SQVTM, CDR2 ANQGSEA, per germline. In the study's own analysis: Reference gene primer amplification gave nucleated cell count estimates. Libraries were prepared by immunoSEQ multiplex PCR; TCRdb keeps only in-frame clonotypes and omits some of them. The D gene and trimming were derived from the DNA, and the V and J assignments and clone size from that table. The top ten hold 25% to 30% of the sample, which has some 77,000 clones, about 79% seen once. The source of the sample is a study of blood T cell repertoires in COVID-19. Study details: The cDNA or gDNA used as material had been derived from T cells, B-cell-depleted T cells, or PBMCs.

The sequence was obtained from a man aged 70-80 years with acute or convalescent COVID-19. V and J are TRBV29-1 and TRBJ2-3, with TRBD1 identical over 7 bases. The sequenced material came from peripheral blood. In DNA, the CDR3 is TGCAGCGTTGAAGCTATAGGGGGCGGTCGCACAGATACGCAGTATTTT. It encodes CSVEAIGGGRTDTQYF.